A single sample is the source of the 9 T cell receptor beta chains below, sequenced in a study of blood T cell repertoires in COVID-19. The assay was immunoSEQ multiplex PCR, and TCRdb's table has in-frame clones only and misses some. The sample contains 200,000 to 300,000 clones, roughly 85% of which appear only once. Sequenced sample: peripheral blood. Receptor source: a man aged 45-65 years with COVID-19, enrolled during active disease.

The chain carries TRBV18 and TRBJ2-7, with a tentative D call TRBD2 (5 bases). The V end lost 1 base, the J end lost 0 bases, and 7 bases lay between the germline ends. Germline V gene lookup returns CDR1 KGHSH and CDR2 LQKENI. The CDR3 covers 14 residues. The DNA for the CDR3 is TGTGCCAGCTCACCACACGGGGACTCCTACGAGCAGTACTTC. Residues: CASSPHGDSYEQYF.

The genes are TRBV6-5 and TRBJ1-6; no reliable D call. Germline CDR1 MNHEY, CDR2 SVGAGI. This CDR3 contains 16 residues. V was cut by 2 bases and J by 0 bases, with 8 bases left in between. Here the CDR3 reads CASSYSESSYNSPLHF. The CDR3, as DNA: TGTGCCAGCAGTTACAGCGAAAGCTCCTATAATTCACCCCTCCACTTT.

The chain couples TRBV5-1 to TRBJ2-1; TRBD1 agrees at 9 bases. Losses at the gene ends were 4 bases for V and 6 bases for J; bases not matched to a gene: 8. CDR1 SGHRS and CDR2 YFSETQ come from the germline V gene. The CDR3 has 15 residues. The CDR3 sequence: CASSRTGDRGNEQFF. Written as DNA, the CDR3 is TGCGCCAGCAGCAGGACAGGGGATCGGGGCAATGAGCAGTTCTTC.

The genes are TRBV30 and TRBJ2-7; maybe TRBD1 (6 bases). V lost 6 bases and J lost 3, with 21 bases in between. Germline assignment: CDR1 GTSNPN and CDR2 SVGIG (reference sequence). This CDR3 comprises 15 residues. The CDR3 here is CACNPRDTPNYEQYF. The CDR3 coding sequence is TGTGCCTGCAACCCCAGGGACACCCCCAACTACGAGCAGTACTTC.

The chain carries TRBV15 and TRBJ2-5; TRBD2 matches 11 bases. The CDR3 is 15 residues long. V lost 5 bases and J lost 5; bases outside the gene matches: 7. In germline, CDR1 is LNHNV, CDR2 YYDKDF (reference sequence). The CDR3 region has the DNA TGTGCCACCAGCCGGATACTAGCGGGGGTTGAGACCCAGTACTTC. The encoded protein is CATSRILAGVETQYF.

This clone appeared a single time. This rearrangement joins TRBV4-3 to TRBJ1-3; D is ambiguous. Trimming cost V 0 bases and J 4 bases, with 16 bases left between them. The CDR3 covers 17 residues. The germline CDR1 and CDR2 sequences are LGHNA and YSLEER. CDR3 nucleotide sequence: TGCGCCAGCAGCCAAGATCGGCGAGCGGGGTCAGGAAACACCATATATTTT. Protein product: CASSQDRRAGSGNTIYF.

This sequence joins TRBV10-3 and TRBJ2-1, with TRBD2 identical over 9 bases. The germline V gene encodes CDR1 ENHRY and CDR2 SYGVKD. With 4 bases clipped from V and 5 bases from J, the junction kept 6 bases outside the gene matches. CDR3 length equals 15 residues. CDR3 bases: TGTGCCATCAGTGTGGGTAGCGGGGGAGACAATGAGCAGTTCTTC. Translation gives CAISVGSGGDNEQFF.

The chain employs TRBV5-1 and TRBJ1-2; 7 bases match TRBD1. Unmatched junction bases numbered 8, after V lost 0 bases and J lost 0 bases. The CDR3 is made up of 17 amino acids. Looked up from germline, CDR1 is SGHRS and CDR2 is YFSETQ. CDR3 loop: CASSLGQGVGANYGYTF. DNA for the CDR3: TGCGCCAGCAGCTTGGGACAGGGTGTTGGAGCTAACTATGGCTACACCTTC.

The CDR3 DNA sequence: TGTGCCAGCAGTAATATCGGGACTACTCTAGGTATATGCACAGATACGCAGTATTTT. This codes for CASSNIGTTLGICTDTQYF. The V and J genes are TRBV5-6 and TRBJ2-3; 7 nucleotides match TRBD2. The germline V gene encodes CDR1 SGHDT and CDR2 YYEEEE. This CDR3 is built from 19 residues. V shed 5 bases and J 1 base; nucleotides not matched to a gene: 19.